This T cell receptor beta chain was sequenced during a study of T cell responses to AZD1222 COVID-19 vaccine. Study in general: Doses given second, at about 4 or about 12 weeks, were pooled. Findings of the study overall: Clonal diversity was possibly underestimated, and white British individuals and females predominated among donors.

CDR1 and CDR2 (germline): LGHDT, YNNKEL (reference sequence). Trimming at V came to 0 bases and at J to 4 bases, leaving 11 bases not matched to a gene. The CDR3 extends over 19 amino acids. Produced via immunoSEQ multiplex PCR; TCRdb's table is partial and in-frame only. This table has fewer than 110,000 clones, about 90% appearing once. There are a few counts of this clone. Its antigen is still unknown. This TCR came from an adult in good health. The chain links TRBV3-1 (or the pseudogene TRBV3-2) to TRBJ2-2; TRBD2 matches at 10 bases. Sequenced material: peripheral blood, taken on day 0 of AZD1222 vaccination. The CDR3 spells CASSQDHSSGSSGTGELFF. CDR3 nucleotides: TGTGCCAGCAGCCAAGATCACTCTAGCGGGAGCTCGGGCACCGGGGAGCTGTTTTTT.